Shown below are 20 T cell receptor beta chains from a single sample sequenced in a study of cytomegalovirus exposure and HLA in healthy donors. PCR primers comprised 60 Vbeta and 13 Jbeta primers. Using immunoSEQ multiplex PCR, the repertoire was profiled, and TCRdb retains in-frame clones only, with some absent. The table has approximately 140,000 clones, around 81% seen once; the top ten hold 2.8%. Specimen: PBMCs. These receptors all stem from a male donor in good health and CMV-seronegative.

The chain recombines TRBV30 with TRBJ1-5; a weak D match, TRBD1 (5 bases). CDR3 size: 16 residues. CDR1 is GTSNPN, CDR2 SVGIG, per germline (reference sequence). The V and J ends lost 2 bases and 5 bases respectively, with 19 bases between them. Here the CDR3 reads CAWSPPRTLVHQPQHF. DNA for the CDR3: TGTGCCTGGAGTCCCCCAAGGACATTGGTGCATCAGCCCCAGCATTTT.

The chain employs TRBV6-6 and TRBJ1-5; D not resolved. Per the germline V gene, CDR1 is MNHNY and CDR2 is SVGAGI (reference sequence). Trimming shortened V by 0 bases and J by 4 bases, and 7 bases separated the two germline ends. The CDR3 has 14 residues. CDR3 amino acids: CASSYSPQNQPQHF. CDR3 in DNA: TGTGCCAGCAGTTACTCCCCCCAAAATCAGCCCCAGCATTTT.

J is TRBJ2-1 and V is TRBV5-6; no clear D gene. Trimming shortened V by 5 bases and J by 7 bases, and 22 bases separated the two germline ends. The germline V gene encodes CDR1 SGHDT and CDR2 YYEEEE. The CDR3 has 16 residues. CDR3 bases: TGTGCCAGCAGGTCGGGTCCGGTCCCGCTTGGAAATGAGCAGTTCTTC. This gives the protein CASRSGPVPLGNEQFF.

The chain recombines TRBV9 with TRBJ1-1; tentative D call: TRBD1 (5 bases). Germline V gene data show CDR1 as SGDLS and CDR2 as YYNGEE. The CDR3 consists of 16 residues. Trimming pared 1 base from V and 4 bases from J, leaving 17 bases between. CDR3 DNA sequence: TGTGCCAGCAGCGTATCAGGCCAGGGTGGTAGCACTGAAGCTTTCTTT. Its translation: CASSVSGQGGSTEAFF.

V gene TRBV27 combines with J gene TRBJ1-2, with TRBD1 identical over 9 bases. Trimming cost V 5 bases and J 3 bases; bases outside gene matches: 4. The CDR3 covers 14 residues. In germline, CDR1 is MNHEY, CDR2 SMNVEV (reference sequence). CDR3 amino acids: CASSLTGGDYGYTF. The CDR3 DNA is TGTGCCAGCAGTCTGACAGGGGGAGACTATGGCTACACCTTC.

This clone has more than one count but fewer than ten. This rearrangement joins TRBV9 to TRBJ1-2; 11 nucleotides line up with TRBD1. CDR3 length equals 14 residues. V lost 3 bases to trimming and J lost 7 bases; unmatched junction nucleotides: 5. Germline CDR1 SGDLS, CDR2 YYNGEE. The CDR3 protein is CASSATGTGGGYTF. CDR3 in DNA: TGTGCCAGCAGCGCGACAGGGACAGGGGGTGGCTACACCTTC. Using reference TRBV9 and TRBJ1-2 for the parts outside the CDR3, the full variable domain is DSGVTQTPKHLITATGQRVTLRCSPRSGDLSVYWYQQSLDQGLQFLIQYYNGEERAKGNILERFSAQQFPDLHSELNLSSLELGDSALYFCASSATGTGGGYTFGSGTRLTVV.

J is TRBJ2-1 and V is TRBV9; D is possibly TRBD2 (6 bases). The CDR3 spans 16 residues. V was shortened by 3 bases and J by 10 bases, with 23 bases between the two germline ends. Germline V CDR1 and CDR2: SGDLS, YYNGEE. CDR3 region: CASSALGASVKWEQFF. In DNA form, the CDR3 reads TGTGCCAGCAGCGCCCTCGGGGCTAGCGTTAAATGGGAGCAGTTCTTC.

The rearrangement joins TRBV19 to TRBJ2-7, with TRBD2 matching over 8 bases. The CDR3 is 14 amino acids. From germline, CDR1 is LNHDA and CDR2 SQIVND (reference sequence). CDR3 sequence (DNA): TGTGCGGCGTCTTCTAGCGGGCCCGCACCCGGGCAGTACTTC. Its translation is CAASSSGPAPGQYF.

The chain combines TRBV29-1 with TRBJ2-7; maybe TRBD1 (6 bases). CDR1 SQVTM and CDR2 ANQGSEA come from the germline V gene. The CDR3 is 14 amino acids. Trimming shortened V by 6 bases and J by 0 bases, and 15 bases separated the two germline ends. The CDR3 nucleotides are TGCAGCGTCGCAACAGGGCCCAGCTCCTACGAGCAGTACTTC. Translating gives CSVATGPSSYEQYF.

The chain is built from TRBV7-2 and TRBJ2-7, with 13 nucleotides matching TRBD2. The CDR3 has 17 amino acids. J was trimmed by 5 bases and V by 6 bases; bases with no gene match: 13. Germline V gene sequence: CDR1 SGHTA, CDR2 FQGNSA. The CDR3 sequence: CASSWTSGRGGGHEQYF. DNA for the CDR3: TGTGCCAGCAGTTGGACTAGCGGGAGAGGAGGCGGCCACGAGCAGTACTTC. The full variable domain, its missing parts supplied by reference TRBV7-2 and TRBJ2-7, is GAGVSQSPSNKVTEKGKDVELRCDPISGHTALYWYRQSLGQGLEFLIYFQGNSAPDKSGLPSDRFSAERTGGSVSTLTIQRTQQEDSAVYLCASSWTSGRGGGHEQYFGPGTRLTVT.

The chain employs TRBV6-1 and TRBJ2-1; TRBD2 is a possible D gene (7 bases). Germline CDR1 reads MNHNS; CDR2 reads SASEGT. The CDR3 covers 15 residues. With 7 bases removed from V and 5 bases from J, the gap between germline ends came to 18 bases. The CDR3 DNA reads TGTGCCAGCATGAAAGGGCGGGGGCGAAACAATGAGCAGTTCTTC. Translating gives CASMKGRGRNNEQFF.

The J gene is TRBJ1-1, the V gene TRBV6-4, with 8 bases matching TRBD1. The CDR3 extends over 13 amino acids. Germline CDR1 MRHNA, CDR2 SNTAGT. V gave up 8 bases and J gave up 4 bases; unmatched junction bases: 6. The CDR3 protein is CASAETGGTEAFF. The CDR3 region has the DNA TGTGCCAGCGCGGAAACAGGGGGCACTGAAGCTTTCTTT.

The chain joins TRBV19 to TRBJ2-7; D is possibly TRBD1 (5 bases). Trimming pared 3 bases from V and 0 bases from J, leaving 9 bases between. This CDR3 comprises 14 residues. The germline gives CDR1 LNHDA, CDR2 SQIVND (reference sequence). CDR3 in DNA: TGTGCCAGTAGTATCTTACAGGACTCCTACGAGCAGTACTTC. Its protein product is CASSILQDSYEQYF.

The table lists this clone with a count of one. The CDR3 reads CAWTTGLGANEQFF. DNA of the CDR3: TGTGCCTGGACTACGGGACTAGGGGCCAATGAGCAGTTCTTC. The genes are TRBV30 and TRBJ2-1; 8 bases match TRBD2. CDR1 and CDR2 from the germline V gene are GTSNPN and SVGIG (reference sequence). This CDR3 spans 14 amino acids. V shed 4 bases, J shed 6 bases, and the junction held 8 bases outside the gene matches. The complete variable domain, with remaining parts taken from reference TRBV30 and TRBJ2-1, reads SQTIHQWPATLVQPVGSPLSLECTVEGTSNPNLYWYRQAAGRGLQLLFYSVGIGQISSEVPQNLSASRPQDRQFILSSKKLLLSDSGFYLCAWTTGLGANEQFFGPGTRLTVL.

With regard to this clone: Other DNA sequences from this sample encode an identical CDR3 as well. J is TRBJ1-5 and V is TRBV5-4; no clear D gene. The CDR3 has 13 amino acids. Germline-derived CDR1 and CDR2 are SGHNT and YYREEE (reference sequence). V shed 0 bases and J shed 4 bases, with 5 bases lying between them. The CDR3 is CASSLDRNQPQHF. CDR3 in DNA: TGTGCCAGCAGCTTGGACAGAAATCAGCCCCAGCATTTT.

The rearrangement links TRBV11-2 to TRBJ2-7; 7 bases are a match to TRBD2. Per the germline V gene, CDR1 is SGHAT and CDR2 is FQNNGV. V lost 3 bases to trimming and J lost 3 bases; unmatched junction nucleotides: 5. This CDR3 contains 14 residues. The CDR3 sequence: CASSFAGALYEQYF. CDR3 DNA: TGTGCCAGCAGCTTTGCGGGAGCTCTCTACGAGCAGTACTTC.

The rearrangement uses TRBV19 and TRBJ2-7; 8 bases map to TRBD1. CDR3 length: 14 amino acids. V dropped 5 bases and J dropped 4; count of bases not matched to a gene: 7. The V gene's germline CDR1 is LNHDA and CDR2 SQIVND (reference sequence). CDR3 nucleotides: TGTGCCAGTAGTGCGGGGACAGGCCTTTACGAGCAGTACTTC. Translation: CASSAGTGLYEQYF.

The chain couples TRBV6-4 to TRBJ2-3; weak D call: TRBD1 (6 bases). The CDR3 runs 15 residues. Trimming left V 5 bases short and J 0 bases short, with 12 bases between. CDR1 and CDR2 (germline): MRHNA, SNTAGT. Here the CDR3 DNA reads TGTGCCAGCAGTTCGGGACACACGAGCACAGATACGCAGTATTTT. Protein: CASSSGHTSTDTQYF.

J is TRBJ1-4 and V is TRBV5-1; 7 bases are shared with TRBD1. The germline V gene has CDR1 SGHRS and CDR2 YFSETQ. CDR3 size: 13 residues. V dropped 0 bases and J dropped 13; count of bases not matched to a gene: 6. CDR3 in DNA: TGCGCCAGCAGCTTGGTAAAGGGGGCAGGACTGTTTTTT. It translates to CASSLVKGAGLFF.

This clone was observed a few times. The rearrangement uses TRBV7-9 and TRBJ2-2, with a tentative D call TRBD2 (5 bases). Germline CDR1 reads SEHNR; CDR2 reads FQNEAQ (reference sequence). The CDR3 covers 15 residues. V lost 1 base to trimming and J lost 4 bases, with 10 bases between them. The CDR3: CASSLDTEGTGELFF. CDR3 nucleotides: TGTGCCAGCAGCTTAGACACAGAGGGCACCGGGGAGCTGTTTTTT.